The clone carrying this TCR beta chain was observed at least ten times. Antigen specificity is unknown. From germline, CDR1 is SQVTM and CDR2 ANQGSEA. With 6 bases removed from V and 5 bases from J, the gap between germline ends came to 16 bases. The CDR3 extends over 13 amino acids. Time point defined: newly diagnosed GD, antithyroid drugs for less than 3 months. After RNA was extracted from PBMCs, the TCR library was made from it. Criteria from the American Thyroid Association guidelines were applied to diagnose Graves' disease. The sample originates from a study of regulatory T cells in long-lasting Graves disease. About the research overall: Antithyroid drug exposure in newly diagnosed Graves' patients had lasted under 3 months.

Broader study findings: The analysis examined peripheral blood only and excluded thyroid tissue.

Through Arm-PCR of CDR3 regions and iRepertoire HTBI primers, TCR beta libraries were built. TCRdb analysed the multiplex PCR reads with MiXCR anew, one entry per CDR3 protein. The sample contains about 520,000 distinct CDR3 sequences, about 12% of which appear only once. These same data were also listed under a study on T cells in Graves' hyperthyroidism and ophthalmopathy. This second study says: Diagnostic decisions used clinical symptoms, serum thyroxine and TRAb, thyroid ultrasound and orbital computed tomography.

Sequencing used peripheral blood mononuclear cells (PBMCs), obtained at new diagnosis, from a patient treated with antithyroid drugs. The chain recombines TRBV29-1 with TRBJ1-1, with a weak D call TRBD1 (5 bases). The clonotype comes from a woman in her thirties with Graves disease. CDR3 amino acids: CSVPKGGDTEAFF. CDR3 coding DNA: TGCAGCGTCCCAAAAGGAGGGGATACTGAAGCTTTCTTT.